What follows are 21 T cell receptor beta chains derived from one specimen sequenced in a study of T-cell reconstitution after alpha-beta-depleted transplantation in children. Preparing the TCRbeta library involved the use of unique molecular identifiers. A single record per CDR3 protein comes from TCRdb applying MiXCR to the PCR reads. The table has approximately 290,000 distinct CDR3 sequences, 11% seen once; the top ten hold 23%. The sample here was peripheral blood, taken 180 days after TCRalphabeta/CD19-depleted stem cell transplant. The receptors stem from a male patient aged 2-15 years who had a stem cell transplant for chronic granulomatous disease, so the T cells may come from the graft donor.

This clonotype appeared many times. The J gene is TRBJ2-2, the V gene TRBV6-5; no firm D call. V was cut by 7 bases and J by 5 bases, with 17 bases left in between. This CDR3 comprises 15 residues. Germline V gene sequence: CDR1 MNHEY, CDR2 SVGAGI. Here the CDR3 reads CASTTGSKGTGELFF. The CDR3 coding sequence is TGTGCCAGCACCACCGGGTCCAAAGGTACCGGGGAGCTGTTTTTT.

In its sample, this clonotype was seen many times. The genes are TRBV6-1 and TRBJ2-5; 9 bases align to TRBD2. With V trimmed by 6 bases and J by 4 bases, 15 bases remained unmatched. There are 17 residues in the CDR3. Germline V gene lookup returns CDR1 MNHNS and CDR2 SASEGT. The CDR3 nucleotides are TGTGCCAGCAGCCCCCTGGGCCGGACTAGCGAGGGAGAGACCCAGTACTTC. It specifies CASSPLGRTSEGETQYF.

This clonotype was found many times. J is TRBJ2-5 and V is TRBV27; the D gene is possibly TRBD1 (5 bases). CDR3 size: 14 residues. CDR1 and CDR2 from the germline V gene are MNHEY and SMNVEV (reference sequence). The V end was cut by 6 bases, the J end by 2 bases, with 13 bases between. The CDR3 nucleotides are TGTGCCAGCAGGACCCAGGGTTGGCAAGAGACCCAGTACTTC. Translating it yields CASRTQGWQETQYF.

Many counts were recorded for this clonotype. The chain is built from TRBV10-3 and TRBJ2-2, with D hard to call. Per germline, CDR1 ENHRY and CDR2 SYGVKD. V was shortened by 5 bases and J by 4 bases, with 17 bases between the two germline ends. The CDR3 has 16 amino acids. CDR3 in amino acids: CAISPYEPPGTGELFF. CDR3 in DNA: TGTGCCATCAGTCCCTATGAGCCTCCCGGCACCGGGGAGCTGTTTTTT.

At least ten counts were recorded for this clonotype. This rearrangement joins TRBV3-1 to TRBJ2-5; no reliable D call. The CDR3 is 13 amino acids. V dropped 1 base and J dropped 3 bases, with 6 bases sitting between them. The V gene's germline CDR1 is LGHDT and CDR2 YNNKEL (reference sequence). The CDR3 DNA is TGTGCCAGCAGCCAAGGACATGAAGAGACCCAGTACTTC. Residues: CASSQGHEETQYF.

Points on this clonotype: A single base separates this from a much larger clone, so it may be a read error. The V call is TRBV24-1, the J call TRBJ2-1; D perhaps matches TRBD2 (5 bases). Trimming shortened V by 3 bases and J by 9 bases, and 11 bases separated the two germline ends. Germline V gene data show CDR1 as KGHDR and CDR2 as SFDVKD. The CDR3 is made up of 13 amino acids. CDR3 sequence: CATSDALDIEQFF. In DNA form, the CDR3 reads TGTGCCACCAGTGATGCACTAGATATTGAGCAGTTCTTC.

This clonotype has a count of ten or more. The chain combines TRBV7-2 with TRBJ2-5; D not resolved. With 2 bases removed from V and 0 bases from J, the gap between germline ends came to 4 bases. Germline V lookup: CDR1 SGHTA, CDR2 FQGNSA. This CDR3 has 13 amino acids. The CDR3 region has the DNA TGTGCCAGCAGCTTATCACACCAAGAGACCCAGTACTTC. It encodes CASSLSHQETQYF.

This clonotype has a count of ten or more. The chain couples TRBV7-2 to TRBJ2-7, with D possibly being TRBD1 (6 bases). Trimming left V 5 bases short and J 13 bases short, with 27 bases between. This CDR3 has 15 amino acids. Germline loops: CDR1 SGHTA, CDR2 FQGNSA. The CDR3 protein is CASSPESTGFKALYF. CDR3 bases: TGTGCCAGCAGCCCCGAATCCACAGGGTTCAAGGCCCTATACTTC.

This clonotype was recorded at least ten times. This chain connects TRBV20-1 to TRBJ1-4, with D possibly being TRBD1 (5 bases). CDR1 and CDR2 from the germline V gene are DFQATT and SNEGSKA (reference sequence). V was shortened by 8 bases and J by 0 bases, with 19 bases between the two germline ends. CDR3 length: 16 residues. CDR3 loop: CSISSPGPSTNEKLFF. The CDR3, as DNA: TGCAGTATATCCTCTCCGGGACCTTCAACTAATGAAAAACTGTTTTTT.

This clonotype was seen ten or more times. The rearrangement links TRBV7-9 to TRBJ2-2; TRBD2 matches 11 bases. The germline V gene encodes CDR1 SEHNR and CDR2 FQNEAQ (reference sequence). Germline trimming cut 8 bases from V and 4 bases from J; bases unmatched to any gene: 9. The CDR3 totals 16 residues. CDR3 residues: CASGRLAGKFTGELFF. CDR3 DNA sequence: TGTGCCAGCGGCAGACTAGCGGGAAAGTTCACCGGGGAGCTGTTTTTT.

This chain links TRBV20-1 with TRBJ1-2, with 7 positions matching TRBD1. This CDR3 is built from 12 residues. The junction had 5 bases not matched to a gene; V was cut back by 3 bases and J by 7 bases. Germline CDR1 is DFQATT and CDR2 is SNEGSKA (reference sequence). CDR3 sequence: CSASLQGFGYTF. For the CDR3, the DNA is TGCAGTGCTAGTTTACAGGGGTTTGGCTACACCTTC.

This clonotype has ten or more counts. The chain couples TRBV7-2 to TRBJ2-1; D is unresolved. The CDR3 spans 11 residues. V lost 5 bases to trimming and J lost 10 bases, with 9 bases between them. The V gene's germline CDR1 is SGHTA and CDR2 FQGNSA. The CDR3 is CASSPRREQFF. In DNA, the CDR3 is TGTGCCAGCAGCCCGAGGCGGGAGCAGTTCTTC.

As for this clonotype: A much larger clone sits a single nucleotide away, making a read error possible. The CDR3 bases are TGCGCCAGCAGCTTGCGGCAGGGACCCACAAATACGCAGTATTTT. Translating it yields CASSLRQGPTNTQYF. V usage is TRBV5-1 and J usage is TRBJ2-3, with D perhaps being TRBD1 or TRBD2 (5 bases each). The germline gives CDR1 SGHRS, CDR2 YFSETQ. The CDR3 loop spans 15 amino acids.

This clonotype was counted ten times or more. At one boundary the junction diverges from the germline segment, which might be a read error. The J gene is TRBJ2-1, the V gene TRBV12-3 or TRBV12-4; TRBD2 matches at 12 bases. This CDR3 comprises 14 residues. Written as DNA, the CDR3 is TGTGCCAGCACTTTACTAGCGGGGGGTCATGAGCAGTTCTTC. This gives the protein CASTLLAGGHEQFF.

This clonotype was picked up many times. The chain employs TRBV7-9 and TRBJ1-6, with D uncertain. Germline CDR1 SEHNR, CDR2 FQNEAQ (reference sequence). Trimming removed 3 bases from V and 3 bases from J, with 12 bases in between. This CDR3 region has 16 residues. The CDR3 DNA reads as TGTGCCAGCAGCTTGCCCGACGGCCTCTATAATTCACCCCTCCACTTT. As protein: CASSLPDGLYNSPLHF.

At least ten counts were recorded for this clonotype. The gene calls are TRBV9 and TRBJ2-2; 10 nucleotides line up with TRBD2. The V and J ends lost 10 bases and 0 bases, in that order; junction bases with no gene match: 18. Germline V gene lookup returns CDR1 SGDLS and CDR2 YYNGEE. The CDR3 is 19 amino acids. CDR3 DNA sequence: TGTGCCGCAAACGGGGAATTCGGGACTAGCGATTCGAACACCGGGGAGCTGTTTTTT. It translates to CAANGEFGTSDSNTGELFF.

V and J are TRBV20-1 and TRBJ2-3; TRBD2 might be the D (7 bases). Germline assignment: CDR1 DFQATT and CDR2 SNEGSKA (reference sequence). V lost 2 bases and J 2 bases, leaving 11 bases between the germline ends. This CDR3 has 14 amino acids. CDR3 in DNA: TGCAGTGCTAGACGGGCGGGGGCCACAGATACGCAGTATTTT. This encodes CSARRAGATDTQYF.

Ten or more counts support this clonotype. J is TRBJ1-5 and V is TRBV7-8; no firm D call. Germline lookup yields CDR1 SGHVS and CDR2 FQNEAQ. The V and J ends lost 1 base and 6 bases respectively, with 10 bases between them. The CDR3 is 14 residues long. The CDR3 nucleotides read TGTGCCAGCAGCTTAGTGGGGTGTTGTCAGCCCCAGCATTTT. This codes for CASSLVGCCQPQHF.

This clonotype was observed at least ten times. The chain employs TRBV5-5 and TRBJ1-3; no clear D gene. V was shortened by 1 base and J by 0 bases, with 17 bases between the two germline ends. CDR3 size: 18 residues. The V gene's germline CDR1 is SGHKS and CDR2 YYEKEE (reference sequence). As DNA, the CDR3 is TGTGCCAGCAGCTTGATAGCGCGTCAGGCTAGCTCTGGAAACACCATATATTTT. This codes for CASSLIARQASSGNTIYF.

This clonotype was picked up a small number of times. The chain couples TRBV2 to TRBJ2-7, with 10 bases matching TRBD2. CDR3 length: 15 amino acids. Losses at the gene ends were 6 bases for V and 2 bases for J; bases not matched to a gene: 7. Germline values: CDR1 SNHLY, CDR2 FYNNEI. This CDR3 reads CASRDSGRITYEQYF. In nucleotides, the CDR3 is TGTGCCAGCAGGGATAGCGGGAGGATAACCTACGAGCAGTACTTC.

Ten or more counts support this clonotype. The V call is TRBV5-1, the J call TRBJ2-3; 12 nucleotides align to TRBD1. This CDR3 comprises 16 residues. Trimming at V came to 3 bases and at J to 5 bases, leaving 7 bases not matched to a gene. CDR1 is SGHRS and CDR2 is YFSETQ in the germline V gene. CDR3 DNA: TGCGCCAGCAGCTCCAGGGACAGGGGGCTTGGAGATACGCAGTATTTT. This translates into CASSSRDRGLGDTQYF.